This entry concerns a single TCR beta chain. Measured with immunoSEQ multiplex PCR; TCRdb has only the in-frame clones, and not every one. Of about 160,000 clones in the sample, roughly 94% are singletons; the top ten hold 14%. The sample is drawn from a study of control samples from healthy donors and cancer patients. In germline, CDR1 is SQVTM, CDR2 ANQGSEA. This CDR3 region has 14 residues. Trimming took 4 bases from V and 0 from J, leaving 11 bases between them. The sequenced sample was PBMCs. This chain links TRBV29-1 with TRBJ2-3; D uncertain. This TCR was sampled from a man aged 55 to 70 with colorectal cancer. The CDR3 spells CSVASWSSTDTQYF. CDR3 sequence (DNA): TGCAGCGTTGCCTCGTGGAGTAGCACAGATACGCAGTATTTT.